Sequencing of this TCR beta chain was carried out in a study of response to subunit inactivated influenza vaccine. Trimming took off 4 bases at V and 0 bases at J, with 9 bases between the two ends. The CDR3 has 14 amino acids. CDR1 and CDR2 (germline): SGHDT, YYEEEE. TCRdb called the RT-PCR reads again in MiXCR, with one record for every CDR3 protein. The table shows hundreds of thousands of distinct CDR3 sequences, with about 14% occurring only once. Source: PBMCs from blood, taken about 14 days before vaccination. The chain combines TRBV5-6 with TRBJ2-3; maybe TRBD1 (6 bases). The sequence was obtained from a man aged 50 to 60 who received an inactivated influenza vaccine. The CDR3 reads CASSQGKSTDTQYF. CDR3 nucleotides: TGTGCCAGCAGCCAGGGGAAAAGCACAGATACGCAGTATTTT. The full variable domain, in which reference TRBV5-6 and TRBJ2-3 provide the parts outside the CDR3, is DAGVTQSPTHLIKTRGQQVTLRCSPKSGHDTVSWYQQALGQGPQFIFQYYEEEERQRGNFPDRFSGHQFPNYSSELNVNALLLGDSALYLCASSQGKSTDTQYFGPGTRLTVL.